This T cell receptor beta chain comes out of a study of cytomegalovirus exposure and HLA in healthy donors (dated by TCRdb to between 2016 and 2019). In terms of the full investigation: A later analysis indicated that the roughly 130 validation repertoires were generated on the platform also employed for the 670 or so repertoires of the first cohort. The study aimed to test whether signatures of past pathogen exposure could be identified by cataloging public T cell receptors. A separate validation cohort of about 110 different subjects was used in addition to the roughly 670-subject first cohort. High-throughput TCR immunosequencing, statistical association of individual TCRs with disease status, and machine learning were combined to predict cytomegalovirus infection status. Results and caveats for the whole study, not just this receptor: In vitro tests confirmed that a few of the cytomegalovirus-associated TCR beta chains recognize cytomegalovirus antigens. Of the cluster scores, approximately 95% were above 0 in a later analysis, which found that TCRs clustered in the first cohort also tended to co-occur in the 110 or so validation repertoires. Cytomegalovirus status was reported to be diagnosed by the classifier with high specificity and sensitivity in both the original and validation cohorts. The authors suggested that the approach could potentially be generalized to other disease states and immunological phenotypes. The validation cohort had no HLA typing available for a later analysis, so co-occurrence within that cohort was assessed over all 130 or so repertoires. Across donors, most TCR sequences were observed very rarely, whereas some public TCRs were present in many individuals. The study listed 164 TCR beta chains as associated with cytomegalovirus.

Separate from the roughly 700-subject first cohort, the validation cohort of 95 to 150 subjects was the group to which the donors belonged. This clone was picked up one time. What antigen it recognizes has not been identified. No quality values exist for individual bases; no much larger clone is one base distant. Preparation of the library involved the immunoSEQ multiplex PCR assay. Turning to the authors' computational methods: A statistical classification framework was developed to diagnose cytomegalovirus status using the catalog of TCR beta chain sequences. As stored in TCRdb, this immuneACCESS dataset retains in-frame rearrangements with V and J assigned. A fraction of the clones does not appear; measured against another copy, unresolved V genes explain less than half of the discrepancy, and the remainder lacks a known reason. The DNA gave D and trimming, while V, J and clone size come from that table. The sample yields tens of thousands of clones; roughly 97% were counted once. The ten largest clones represent more than 2% of the sample.

Including the terminal cysteine and phenylalanine, the CDR3 comprises 17 residues. The read is trimmed to its CDR3 DNA, 51 bases read in frame from base 1. V drops 3 bases and J drops 0 bases, leaving 12 bases in between. CDR1 and CDR2 are read off the germline V gene as MDHEN and SYDVKM. The sequence joins TRBV28 to TRBJ1-6, with TRBD1 as a weak D call on 5 bases. The sequence came from a man aged 18 to 29 in good health and CMV-seronegative. Sequencing was performed on PBMCs. CDR3 region: CASSFTRQSSYNSPLHF. In nucleotide form, the sequence is TGTGCCAGCAGTTTTACCCGACAGAGCTCCTATAATTCACCCCTCCACTTT.